This TCR beta chain was observed in a study of cytotoxic CD8 clonotypes in ibrutinib-treated CLL. Background on the study: The patient breakdown showed approximately ten relapsed/refractory and around 16 treatment-naive cases, with 17 IGHV unmutated.

In this sample, this clone turned up once. This CDR3 spans 13 amino acids. The V end was cut by 10 bases, the J end by 2 bases, with 13 bases between. In germline, CDR1 is ENHRY, CDR2 SYGVKD. The repertoire was sequenced with immunoSEQ multiplex PCR; TCRdb's copy has only in-frame clones and lacks some. Here the sample spans approximately 350,000 clones, roughly 71% being singletons. Specimen: PBMCs, collected after 36 months of ibrutinib treatment. The receptor was derived from a human donor with chronic lymphocytic leukemia. The chain couples TRBV10-3 to TRBJ2-3; D not resolved. This chain's CDR3 is CATTPSVTDTQYF. CDR3 sequence (DNA): TGTGCCACCACCCCTAGTGTCACAGATACGCAGTATTTT.